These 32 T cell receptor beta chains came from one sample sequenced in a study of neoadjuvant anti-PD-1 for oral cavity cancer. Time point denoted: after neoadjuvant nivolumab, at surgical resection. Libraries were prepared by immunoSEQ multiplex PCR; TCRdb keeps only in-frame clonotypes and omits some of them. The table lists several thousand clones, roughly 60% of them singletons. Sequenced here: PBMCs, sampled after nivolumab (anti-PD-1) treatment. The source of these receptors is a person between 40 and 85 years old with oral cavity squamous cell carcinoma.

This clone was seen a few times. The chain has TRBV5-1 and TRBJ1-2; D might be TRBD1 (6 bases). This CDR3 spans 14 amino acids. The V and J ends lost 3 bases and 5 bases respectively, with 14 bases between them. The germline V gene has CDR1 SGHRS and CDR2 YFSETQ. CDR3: CASSSYDRRYGYTF. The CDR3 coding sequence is TGCGCCAGCAGCTCCTACGACAGGAGATATGGCTACACCTTC.

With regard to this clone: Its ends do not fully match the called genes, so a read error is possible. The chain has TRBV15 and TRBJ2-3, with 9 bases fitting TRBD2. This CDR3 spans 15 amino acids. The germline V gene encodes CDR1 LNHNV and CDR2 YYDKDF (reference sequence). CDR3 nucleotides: TGTGCCACCAGCCTGCAAGCGGGGGGACCAGACACGCAGTATTTT. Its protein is CATSLQAGGPDTQYF.

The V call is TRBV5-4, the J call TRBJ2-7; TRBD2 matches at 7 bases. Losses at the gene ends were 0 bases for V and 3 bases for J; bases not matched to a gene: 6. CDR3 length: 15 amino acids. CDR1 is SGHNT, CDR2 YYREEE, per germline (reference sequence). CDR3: CASSLAAGLVYEQYF. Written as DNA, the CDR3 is TGTGCCAGCAGCTTGGCCGCAGGACTAGTCTACGAGCAGTACTTC.

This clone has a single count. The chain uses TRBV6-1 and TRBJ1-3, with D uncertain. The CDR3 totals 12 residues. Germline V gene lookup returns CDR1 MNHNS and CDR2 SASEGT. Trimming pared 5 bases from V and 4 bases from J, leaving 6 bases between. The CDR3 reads CASSRGGNTIYF. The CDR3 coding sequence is TGTGCCAGCAGTCGAGGGGGAAACACCATATATTTT.

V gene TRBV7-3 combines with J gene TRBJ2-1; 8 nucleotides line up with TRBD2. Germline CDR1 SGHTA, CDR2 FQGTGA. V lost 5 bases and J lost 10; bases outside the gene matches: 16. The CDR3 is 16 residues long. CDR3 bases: TGTGCCAGCAGCCCGATCACTAGCGGAAGGGGCAGGGAGCAGTTCTTC. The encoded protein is CASSPITSGRGREQFF.

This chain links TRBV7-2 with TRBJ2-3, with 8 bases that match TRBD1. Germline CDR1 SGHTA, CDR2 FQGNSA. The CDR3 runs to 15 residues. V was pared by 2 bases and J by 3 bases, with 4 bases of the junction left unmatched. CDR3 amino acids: CASSLQGARTDTQYF. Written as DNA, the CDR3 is TGTGCCAGCAGCTTACAGGGGGCGAGAACAGATACGCAGTATTTT.

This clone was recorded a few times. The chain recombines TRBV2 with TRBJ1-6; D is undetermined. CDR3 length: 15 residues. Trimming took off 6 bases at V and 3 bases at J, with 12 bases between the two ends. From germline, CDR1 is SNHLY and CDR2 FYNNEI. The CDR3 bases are TGTGCCAGCAGGGAGTCGGCCCGCTATAATTCACCCCTCCACTTT. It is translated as CASRESARYNSPLHF.

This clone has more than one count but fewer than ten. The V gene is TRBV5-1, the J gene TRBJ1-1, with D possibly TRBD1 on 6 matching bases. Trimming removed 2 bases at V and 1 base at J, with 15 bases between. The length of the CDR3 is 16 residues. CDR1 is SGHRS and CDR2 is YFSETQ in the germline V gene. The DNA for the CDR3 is TGCGCCAGCAGCTTCCGAGTAGGACAGCAGAACACTGAAGCTTTCTTT. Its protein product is CASSFRVGQQNTEAFF.

The CDR3 protein is CASSLGGLDQPQHF. The CDR3 DNA reads TGCGCCAGCAGCTTGGGAGGTTTGGATCAGCCCCAGCATTTT. V is TRBV5-1 and J is TRBJ1-5; D is undetermined. Germline CDR1 SGHRS, CDR2 YFSETQ. The CDR3 runs to 14 residues. Between the trimmed V and J ends, which lost 0 bases and 5 bases, there was a span of 9 bases.

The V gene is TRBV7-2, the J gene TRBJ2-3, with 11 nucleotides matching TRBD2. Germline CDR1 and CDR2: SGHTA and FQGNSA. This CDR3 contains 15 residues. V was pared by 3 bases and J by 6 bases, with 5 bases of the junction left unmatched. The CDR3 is CASSLASGGRDTQYF. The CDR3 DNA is TGTGCCAGCAGCTTGGCTAGCGGGGGGCGGGATACGCAGTATTTT.

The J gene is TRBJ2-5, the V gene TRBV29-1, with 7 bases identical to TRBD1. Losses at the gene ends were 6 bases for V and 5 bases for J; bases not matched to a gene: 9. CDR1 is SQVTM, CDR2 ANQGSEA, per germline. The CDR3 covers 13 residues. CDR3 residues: CSVLTGAMETQYF. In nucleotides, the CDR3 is TGCAGCGTGTTAACAGGGGCCATGGAGACCCAGTACTTC. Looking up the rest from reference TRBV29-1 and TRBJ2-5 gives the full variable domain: SAVISQKPSRDICQRGTSLTIQCQVDSQVTMMFWYRQQPGQSLTLIATANQGSEATYESGFVIDKFPISRPNLTFSTLTVSNMSPEDSSIYLCSVLTGAMETQYFGPGTRLLVL.

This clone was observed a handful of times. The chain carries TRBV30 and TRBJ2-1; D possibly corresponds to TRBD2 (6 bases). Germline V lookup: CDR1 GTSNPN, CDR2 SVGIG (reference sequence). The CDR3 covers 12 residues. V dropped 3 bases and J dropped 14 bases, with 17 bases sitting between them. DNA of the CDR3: TGTGCCTGGAGACTTGGACTACTATTGGAGTTCTTC. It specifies CAWRLGLLLEFF.

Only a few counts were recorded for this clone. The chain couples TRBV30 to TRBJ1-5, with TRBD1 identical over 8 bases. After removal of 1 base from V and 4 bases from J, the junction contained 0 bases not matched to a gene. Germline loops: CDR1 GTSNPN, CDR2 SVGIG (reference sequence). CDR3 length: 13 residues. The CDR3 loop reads CAWSGQGNQPQHF. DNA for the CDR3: TGTGCCTGGAGTGGACAGGGGAATCAGCCCCAGCATTTT. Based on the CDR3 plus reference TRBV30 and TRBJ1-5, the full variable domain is SQTIHQWPATLVQPVGSPLSLECTVEGTSNPNLYWYRQAAGRGLQLLFYSVGIGQISSEVPQNLSASRPQDRQFILSSKKLLLSDSGFYLCAWSGQGNQPQHFGDGTRLSIL.

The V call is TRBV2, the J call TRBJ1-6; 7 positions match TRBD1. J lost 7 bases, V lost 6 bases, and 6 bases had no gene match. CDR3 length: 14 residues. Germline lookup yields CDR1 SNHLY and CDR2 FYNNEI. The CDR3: CASRETGNNSPLHF. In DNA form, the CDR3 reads TGTGCCAGCAGGGAGACAGGGAACAATTCACCCCTCCACTTT. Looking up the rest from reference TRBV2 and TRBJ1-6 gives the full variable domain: EPEVTQTPSHQVTQMGQEVILRCVPISNHLYFYWYRQILGQKVEFLVSFYNNEISEKSEIFDDQFSVERPDGSNFTLKIRSTKLEDSAMYFCASRETGNNSPLHFGNGTRLTVT.

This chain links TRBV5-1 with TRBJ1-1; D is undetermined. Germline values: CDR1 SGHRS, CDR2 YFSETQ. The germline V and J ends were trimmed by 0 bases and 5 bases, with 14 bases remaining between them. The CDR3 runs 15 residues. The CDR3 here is CASSLVAGRGTEAFF. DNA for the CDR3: TGCGCCAGCAGCTTGGTTGCCGGCCGAGGTACTGAAGCTTTCTTT.

The CDR3 here is CASSLLIGAGEAFF. In DNA, the CDR3 is TGTGCCAGCAGCTTATTGATCGGCGCGGGAGAAGCTTTCTTT. The genes are TRBV5-5 and TRBJ1-1; D remains unclear. From germline, CDR1 is SGHKS and CDR2 YYEKEE (reference sequence). CDR3 length: 14 amino acids. The V end was cut by 2 bases, the J end by 8 bases, with 16 bases between.

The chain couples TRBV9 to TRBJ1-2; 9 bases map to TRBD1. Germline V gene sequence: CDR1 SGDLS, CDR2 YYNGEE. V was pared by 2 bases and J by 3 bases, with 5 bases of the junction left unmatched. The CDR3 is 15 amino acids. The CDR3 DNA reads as TGTGCCAGCAGCGTGGGAACAGGGGGCTACTATGGCTACACCTTC. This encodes CASSVGTGGYYGYTF. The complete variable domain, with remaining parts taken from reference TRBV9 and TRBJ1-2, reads DSGVTQTPKHLITATGQRVTLRCSPRSGDLSVYWYQQSLDQGLQFLIQYYNGEERAKGNILERFSAQQFPDLHSELNLSSLELGDSALYFCASSVGTGGYYGYTFGSGTRLTVV.

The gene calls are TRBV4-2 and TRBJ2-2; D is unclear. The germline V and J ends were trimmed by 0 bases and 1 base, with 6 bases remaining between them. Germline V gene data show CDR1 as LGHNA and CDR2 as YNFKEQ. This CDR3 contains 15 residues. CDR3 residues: CASSQEVLNTGELFF. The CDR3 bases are TGTGCCAGCAGCCAAGAGGTGTTGAACACCGGGGAGCTGTTTTTT.

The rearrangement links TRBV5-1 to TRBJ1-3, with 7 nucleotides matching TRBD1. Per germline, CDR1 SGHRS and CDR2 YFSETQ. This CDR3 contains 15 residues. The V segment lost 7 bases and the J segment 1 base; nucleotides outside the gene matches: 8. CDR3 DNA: TGCGCCAGCGCACAGGGGACCTCATCTGGAAACACCATATATTTT. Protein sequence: CASAQGTSSGNTIYF.

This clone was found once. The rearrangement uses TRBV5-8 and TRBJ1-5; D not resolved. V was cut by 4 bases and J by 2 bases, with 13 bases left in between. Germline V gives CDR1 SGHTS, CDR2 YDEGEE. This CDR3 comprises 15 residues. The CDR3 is CASSPHGQGNQPQHF. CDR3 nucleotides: TGTGCCAGCAGCCCCCACGGGCAGGGCAATCAGCCCCAGCATTTT.

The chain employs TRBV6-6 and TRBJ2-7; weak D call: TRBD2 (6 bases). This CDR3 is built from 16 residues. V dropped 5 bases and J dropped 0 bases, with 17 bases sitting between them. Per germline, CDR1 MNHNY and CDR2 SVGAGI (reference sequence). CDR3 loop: CASSGPPSAPSYEQYF. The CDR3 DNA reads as TGTGCCAGCAGTGGACCCCCTAGCGCCCCCTCCTACGAGCAGTACTTC.

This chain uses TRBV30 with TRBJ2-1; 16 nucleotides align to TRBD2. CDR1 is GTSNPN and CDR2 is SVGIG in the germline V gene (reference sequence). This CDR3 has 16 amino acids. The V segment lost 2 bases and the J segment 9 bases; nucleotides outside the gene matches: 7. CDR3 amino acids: CAWSPGLAGGYGEQFF. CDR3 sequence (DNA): TGTGCCTGGAGTCCGGGACTAGCGGGAGGGTACGGTGAGCAGTTCTTC.

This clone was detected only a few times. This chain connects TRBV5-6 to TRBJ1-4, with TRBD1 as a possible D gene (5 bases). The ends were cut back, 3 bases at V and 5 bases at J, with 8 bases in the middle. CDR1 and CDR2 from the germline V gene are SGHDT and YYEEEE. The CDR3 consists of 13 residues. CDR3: CASSYTGNEKLFF. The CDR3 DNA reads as TGTGCCAGCAGCTATACAGGAAATGAAAAACTGTTTTTT.

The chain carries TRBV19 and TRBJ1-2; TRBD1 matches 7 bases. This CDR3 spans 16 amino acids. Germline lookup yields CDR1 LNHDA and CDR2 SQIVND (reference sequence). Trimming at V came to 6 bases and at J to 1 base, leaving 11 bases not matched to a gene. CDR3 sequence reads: CASSHRGNPLNYGYTF. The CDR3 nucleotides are TGTGCCAGTAGCCACAGGGGCAACCCCCTTAACTATGGCTACACCTTC.

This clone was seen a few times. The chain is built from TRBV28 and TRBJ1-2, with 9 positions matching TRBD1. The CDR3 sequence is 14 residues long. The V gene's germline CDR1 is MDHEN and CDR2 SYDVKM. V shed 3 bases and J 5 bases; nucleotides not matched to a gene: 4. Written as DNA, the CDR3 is TGTGCCAGCAGTTTGACGACAGGGGGTTATGGCTACACCTTC. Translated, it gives CASSLTTGGYGYTF.

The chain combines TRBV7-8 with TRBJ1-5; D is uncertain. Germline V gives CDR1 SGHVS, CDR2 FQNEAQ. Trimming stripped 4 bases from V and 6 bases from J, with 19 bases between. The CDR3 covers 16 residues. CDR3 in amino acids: CASSSTGLRGTQPQHF. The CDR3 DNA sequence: TGTGCCAGCAGCTCAACGGGTCTCCGAGGTACTCAGCCCCAGCATTTT.

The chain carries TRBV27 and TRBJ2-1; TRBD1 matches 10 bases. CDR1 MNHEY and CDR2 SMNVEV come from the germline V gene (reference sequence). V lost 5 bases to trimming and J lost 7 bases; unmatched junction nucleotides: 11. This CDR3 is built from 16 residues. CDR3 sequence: CASSLGQGDRANEQFF. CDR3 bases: TGTGCCAGCAGTCTCGGACAGGGGGATAGGGCGAATGAGCAGTTCTTC.

CDR3 residues: CASSFRRTYNEQYF. DNA for the CDR3: TGTGCCAGCAGTTTTAGGCGAACGTACAACGAGCAGTACTTC. The V call is TRBV28, the J call TRBJ2-7; D is undetermined. The CDR3 extends over 14 amino acids. Germline V gene sequence: CDR1 MDHEN, CDR2 SYDVKM. V was cut by 3 bases and J by 5 bases, with 14 bases left in between.

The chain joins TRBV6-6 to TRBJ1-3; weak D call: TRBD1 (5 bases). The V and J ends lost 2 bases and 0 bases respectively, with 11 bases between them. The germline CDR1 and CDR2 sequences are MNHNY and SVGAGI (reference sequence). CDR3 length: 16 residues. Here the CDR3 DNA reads TGTGCCAGCAGTTACGGGGGGTTACACTCTGGAAACACCATATATTTT. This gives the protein CASSYGGLHSGNTIYF.

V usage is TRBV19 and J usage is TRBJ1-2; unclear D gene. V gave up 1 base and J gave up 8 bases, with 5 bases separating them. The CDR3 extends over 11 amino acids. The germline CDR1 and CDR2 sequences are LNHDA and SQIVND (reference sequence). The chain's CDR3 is CASSIGGGYTF. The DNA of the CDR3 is TGTGCCAGTAGTATAGGAGGAGGCTACACCTTC.

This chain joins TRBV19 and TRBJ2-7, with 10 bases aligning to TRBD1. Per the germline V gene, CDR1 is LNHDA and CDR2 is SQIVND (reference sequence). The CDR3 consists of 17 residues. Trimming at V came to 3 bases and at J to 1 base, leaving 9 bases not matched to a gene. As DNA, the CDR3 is TGTGCCAGTAGTATCTCTGGGAGGACAGGGGGATCCTACGAGCAGTACTTC. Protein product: CASSISGRTGGSYEQYF.

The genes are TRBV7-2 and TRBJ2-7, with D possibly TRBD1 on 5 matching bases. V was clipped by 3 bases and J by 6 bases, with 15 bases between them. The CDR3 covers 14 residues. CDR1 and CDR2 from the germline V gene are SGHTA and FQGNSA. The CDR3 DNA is TGTGCCAGCAGCTTGGGGCCCTCAGGTACCGAGCAGTACTTC. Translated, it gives CASSLGPSGTEQYF.